The T cell receptor beta chain described here comes from a study of spatial heterogeneity in lung cancer (dated by TCRdb to between 2017 and 2020). In terms of the full investigation: More beta-chain than alpha-chain transcripts were consistently detected, likely reflecting higher beta-chain transcript abundance. The study linked features of the TCR repertoire to counts of nonsynonymous mutations, which were determined by whole-exome sequencing of tumor tissue. The study quantitatively compared TCR alpha and beta repertoires across multiple tumor regions, matched nontumor lung and blood in non-small cell lung cancer. Both alpha and beta chains were TCR-sequenced in about 240 tumor regions, under 85 matched nontumor lung samples and over 55 PBMC samples obtained at surgery. In the raw uncorrected reads, each unique combination of TCR and UMI appeared more than ten times on average. In tumor regions, TCR transcript counts showed a strong correlation with a T cell transcriptional module score from matched bulk RNA-seq.

The method was 5' RACE. Sequencing used a NextSeq 500. In the TCR library protocol, a unique molecular identifier was attached to each TCR cDNA molecule so that PCR and sequencing errors could be corrected. Processing in the source paper ran as follows. TCR identification, UMI-based error correction and CDR3 extraction were all carried out with Decombinator tools. TCRs above a frequency of 2 per 1,000, corresponding to the top 1% of the tumor frequency distribution, were defined as expanded. Expanded tumor TCRs statistically deemed absent (corrected P<0.05) from at least one tumor region were classed as regional, and all other expanded tumor TCRs were classed as ubiquitous. Rényi diversity was computed with the R vegan package after subsampling each repertoire 100 times to 5,000 TCRs. CDR3 similarity networks were built from amino acid triplet string-kernel similarity, with CDR3s being connected when pairwise similarity was above 0.82. TCRdb handled the public reads itself, with Q25 trimming in fastp and clone calling in MiXCR, and kept productive beta chains. Rows are unified per CDR3 protein, each entry keeping the most common DNA and genes. None of the V and J calls come from the authors' own analysis; TCRdb made them. The sample table contains some 23,000 distinct CDR3 sequences; only one count was recorded for 8.8% of them. The ten largest make up about 7.7% of the sample.

This clonotype was seen ten or more times. Its binding antigen is unknown. Base qualities were left out, and no much larger clone turns up one base away. The meaning of the sample's time point label: sample taken at primary tumor resection. The donors were around 69 patients from the lung TRACERx cohort who had early-stage, untreated non-small cell lung cancer. Whole RNA extracted from tumor and nontumor lung tissue, or from cryopreserved PBMC samples, was used for TCR sequencing without cell sorting. A patient was chosen for TCR sequencing only when enough RNA was available from at least two tumor regions. Before being selected, tumor and adjacent nontumor lung specimens were reviewed by a lung pathologist. Here is what the overall study found, with its caveats: TCR-seq coverage of tumor T cells was estimated to be only around 7% for alpha chains and about 13% for beta chains. Confirming at a functional level the hypothesis that regional TCRs recognize regional mutations was considered to require additional single-cell paired TCR alpha and beta sequencing. The tumor nonsynonymous mutation count correlated with the number of expanded intratumoral alpha and beta TCRs. Counts of ubiquitous and regional expanded TCRs correlated with counts of ubiquitous and regional nonsynonymous mutations, respectively.

The junction carries 9 bases between V and J, which are trimmed by 3 bases and 3 bases respectively. Sequences MDHEN (CDR1) and SYDVKM (CDR2) are obtained from the germline V gene. Its CDR3 holds 14 amino acids, cysteine through phenylalanine. Only the CDR3 portion is preserved as DNA: 42 bases, with reading frame beginning at the first base. This chain is built from TRBV28 and TRBJ1-3, with no confidently assigned D gene. The receptor was derived from a male donor with early-stage non-small cell lung cancer. The sequencing here drew on lung tumor tissue, taken at surgery. The CDR3 region reads CASSLHGVGNTIYF. The sequence in DNA is TGTGCCAGCAGTTTGCACGGGGTTGGAAACACCATATATTTT.